Below are 2 T cell receptor beta chains sequenced from a single sample in a study of control samples from healthy donors and cancer patients. Measured with immunoSEQ multiplex PCR; TCRdb has only the in-frame clones, and not every one. Among over 150,000 clones listed, around 94% were seen once. The sequenced sample consisted of PBMCs. These TCRs come from a man between 60 and 75 years old with colorectal cancer.

The chain recombines TRBV6-5 with TRBJ1-3, with a weak D call TRBD1 (5 bases). The CDR3 extends over 14 amino acids. Trimming stripped 4 bases from V and 4 bases from J, with 11 bases between. The germline gives CDR1 MNHEY, CDR2 SVGAGI. The CDR3 sequence: CASSSSGSGNTIYF. The CDR3 DNA follows: TGTGCCAGCAGTTCCTCAGGGTCCGGAAACACCATATATTTT.

The chain carries TRBV7-9 and TRBJ1-5; 8 bases agree with TRBD1. The V segment lost 2 bases and the J segment 1 base; nucleotides outside the gene matches: 4. This CDR3 has 16 amino acids. Germline CDR1 SEHNR, CDR2 FQNEAQ (reference sequence). The CDR3 here is CASSLFTGGSNQPQHF. The CDR3 DNA reads TGTGCCAGCAGCTTATTTACAGGGGGGAGCAATCAGCCCCAGCATTTT.